The TCR beta chain described here comes from a study of identifying expanded T cells in peripheral blood. Produced via immunoSEQ multiplex PCR; TCRdb's table is partial and in-frame only. There are approximately 130,000 clones in the sample; approximately 86% occur only once, and around 8.2% lies in the top ten. In its sample, this clone was seen a few times. Its cognate antigen is unknown. This CDR3 is built from 16 residues. V gave up 2 bases and J gave up 5 bases; unmatched junction bases: 6. Germline V gene data show CDR1 as SGHTA and CDR2 as FQGNSA. Overall study findings and caveats: Two-week clone count variance significantly increased as total template count grew.

The chain combines TRBV7-2 with TRBJ2-3; TRBD2 matches at 11 bases. The specimen sequenced was blood. This TCR derives from a person between 18 and 75 years old in good health. In nucleotides, the CDR3 is TGTGCCAGCAGCTTACTAGCGGGAGGAATGGGAGATACGCAGTATTTT. It codes for CASSLLAGGMGDTQYF. Using reference TRBV7-2 and TRBJ2-3 for the parts outside the CDR3, the full variable domain is GAGVSQSPSNKVTEKGKDVELRCDPISGHTALYWYRQSLGQGLEFLIYFQGNSAPDKSGLPSDRFSAERTGGSVSTLTIQRTQQEDSAVYLCASSLLAGGMGDTQYFGPGTRLTVL.